This passage covers 27 T cell receptor beta chains from one sample sequenced in a study of a mutant IDH1 vaccine in newly diagnosed glioma. The sample's time point: baseline, week 1 (first vaccination visit). This sample's treatment: pre-vaccination baseline after standard-of-care therapy. Clones were read by immunoSEQ multiplex PCR, and TCRdb kept only the in-frame ones, dropping some. The data contain around 50,000 clones, 70% to 90% of them seen just once; the ten biggest clones take up around 2.5%. This specimen was PBMCs, taken from a glioma patient treated with radiotherapy, temozolomide or both. The receptors were gathered from a man in his forties with glioma.

The gene calls are TRBV7-8 and TRBJ2-7; 8 nucleotides align to TRBD2. CDR3 length: 16 residues. Germline values: CDR1 SGHVS, CDR2 FQNEAQ. Unmatched junction bases numbered 6, after V lost 0 bases and J lost 2 bases. CDR3 amino acids: CASSLARLAGTYEQYF. The CDR3 coding sequence is TGTGCCAGCAGCTTAGCGCGTCTAGCGGGTACCTACGAGCAGTACTTC.

This chain links TRBV5-1 with TRBJ2-3; a weak D match, TRBD2 (5 bases). Germline-derived CDR1 and CDR2 are SGHRS and YFSETQ. Trimming took 5 bases from V and 6 from J, leaving 19 bases between them. CDR3 length: 15 residues. The DNA for the CDR3 is TGCGCCAGCAGAGAGGGTAGCCGACAATCTGATACGCAGTATTTT. It encodes CASREGSRQSDTQYF.

As regards this clone: An end of the junction differs from the germline gene, which may be a read error. The CDR3 DNA is TGTGCCAGCAGTTTACGGGAACAGGGCAACCAGCCCCAGCATTTT. Amino acids: CASSLREQGNQPQHF. The chain couples TRBV27 to TRBJ1-5; TRBD1 might be the D (6 bases). The CDR3 is 15 residues long. In germline, CDR1 is MNHEY, CDR2 SMNVEV (reference sequence).

The genes are TRBV5-4 and TRBJ1-4; 8 nucleotides match TRBD1. The CDR3 has 15 amino acids. CDR1 and CDR2 (germline): SGHNT, YYREEE (reference sequence). J was trimmed by 6 bases and V by 0 bases; bases with no gene match: 4. This CDR3 is CASSLAGQVDEKLFF. As DNA, the CDR3 is TGTGCCAGCAGCTTGGCGGGACAGGTGGATGAAAAACTGTTTTTT.

V is TRBV10-3 and J is TRBJ2-7; 7 bases are a match to TRBD1. V was clipped by 10 bases and J by 5 bases; unmatched bases: 14. Per germline, CDR1 ENHRY and CDR2 SYGVKD. The CDR3 is 14 amino acids. The CDR3, as DNA: TGTGCCACTAGAGACAGGGTCTCCGCTGACGAGCAGTACTTC. Its protein product is CATRDRVSADEQYF.

The chain carries TRBV18 and TRBJ2-7; 7 positions match TRBD1. Germline V gives CDR1 KGHSH, CDR2 LQKENI. Trimming cost V 4 bases and J 2 bases; bases outside gene matches: 2. This CDR3 comprises 13 residues. The CDR3 bases are TGTGCCAGCTCACGGGACAGTACCTACGAGCAGTACTTC. It codes for CASSRDSTYEQYF.

J is TRBJ2-7 and V is TRBV9; 8 bases fit TRBD1. The germline V gene has CDR1 SGDLS and CDR2 YYNGEE. The J segment lost 3 bases and the V segment lost 4 bases, leaving 3 bases of the junction unmatched. This CDR3 is built from 13 residues. The CDR3 coding sequence is TGTGCCAGCAGCAGACAGGGGTTCTACGAGCAGTACTTC. This codes for CASSRQGFYEQYF. Full variable domain (missing parts from reference TRBV9 and TRBJ2-7): DSGVTQTPKHLITATGQRVTLRCSPRSGDLSVYWYQQSLDQGLQFLIQYYNGEERAKGNILERFSAQQFPDLHSELNLSSLELGDSALYFCASSRQGFYEQYFGPGTRLTVT.

The V call is TRBV28, the J call TRBJ2-1; possible D gene TRBD2, 6 bases. Germline CDR1 reads MDHEN; CDR2 reads SYDVKM. The CDR3 totals 15 residues. V lost 6 bases to trimming and J lost 0 bases, with 12 bases between them. The CDR3 protein is CASRGVRGSYNEQFF. In DNA form, the CDR3 reads TGTGCCAGCAGGGGGGTGCGGGGCTCCTACAATGAGCAGTTCTTC.

Only a few counts were recorded for this clone. The gene calls are TRBV7-9 and TRBJ2-7; TRBD2 matches 12 bases. The J segment lost 0 bases and the V segment lost 10 bases, leaving 10 bases of the junction unmatched. From germline, CDR1 is SEHNR and CDR2 FQNEAQ (reference sequence). CDR3 length: 16 residues. The CDR3 protein is CAIDKSGLAGSYEQYF. As DNA, the CDR3 is TGTGCCATCGACAAATCGGGACTAGCGGGCTCCTACGAGCAGTACTTC.

V is TRBV7-2 and J is TRBJ2-4; the match to TRBD1 covers 7 bases. V shed 5 bases, J shed 7 bases, and the junction held 14 bases outside the gene matches. The length of the CDR3 is 16 residues. The V gene's germline CDR1 is SGHTA and CDR2 FQGNSA. The CDR3 here is CASSAEGARRRNIQYF. Here the CDR3 DNA reads TGTGCCAGCAGCGCAGAGGGGGCCCGGCGTAGGAACATTCAGTACTTC.

J is TRBJ2-5 and V is TRBV25-1, with D tentatively TRBD1 or TRBD2 (7 bases each). CDR1 is MGHDK, CDR2 SYGVNS, per germline. The V end lost 4 bases, the J end lost 6 bases, and 18 bases lay between the germline ends. This CDR3 has 15 residues. The CDR3 bases are TGTGCCAGCAGTGGGGGACAGAGGGGGGGGAAGACCCAGTACTTC. Amino acids: CASSGGQRGGKTQYF.

The CDR3 DNA is TGTGCCAGCAGCCAAGACCGGTCGCACAGTTCCTACGAGCAGTACTTC. Its translation: CASSQDRSHSSYEQYF. This chain connects TRBV27 to TRBJ2-7, with D uncertain. Germline V gives CDR1 MNHEY, CDR2 SMNVEV (reference sequence). The CDR3 is 16 amino acids. V lost 6 bases to trimming and J lost 1 base, with 19 bases between them.

The J gene is TRBJ2-2, the V gene TRBV13; D may be TRBD1 (5 bases). The CDR3 has 16 residues. Germline lookup yields CDR1 PRHDT and CDR2 FYEKMQ (reference sequence). The V gene lost 2 bases and the J gene lost 6 bases, with 16 bases spanning the gap. The CDR3: CASSLNLGRVAGELFF. The CDR3 bases are TGTGCCAGCAGCTTAAATCTCGGCAGGGTGGCCGGGGAGCTGTTTTTT.

The V gene is TRBV7-8, the J gene TRBJ1-3, with TRBD1 identical over 9 bases. The CDR3 length is 17 residues. V lost 2 bases and J lost 2; bases outside the gene matches: 7. Germline CDR1 SGHVS, CDR2 FQNEAQ. The CDR3 is CASSLKRWTGAGNTIYF. CDR3 nucleotide sequence: TGTGCCAGCAGCTTAAAAAGGTGGACAGGGGCTGGAAACACCATATATTTT. Based on the CDR3 plus reference TRBV7-8 and TRBJ1-3, the full variable domain is GAGVSQSPRYKVAKRGQDVALRCDPISGHVSLFWYQQALGQGPEFLTYFQNEAQLDKSGLPSDRFFAERPEGSVSTLKIQRTQQEDSAVYLCASSLKRWTGAGNTIYFGEGSWLTVV.

This sequence joins TRBV19 and TRBJ2-1; 10 bases align to TRBD2. Per germline, CDR1 LNHDA and CDR2 SQIVND (reference sequence). V shed 6 bases, J shed 0 bases, and the junction held 11 bases outside the gene matches. The CDR3 contains 18 residues. The CDR3 reads CASRPGTSASSSYNEQFF. For the CDR3, the DNA is TGTGCCAGTAGACCCGGGACTAGCGCCTCAAGCTCCTACAATGAGCAGTTCTTC.

In its sample, this clone was seen a few times. The chain is built from TRBV19 and TRBJ2-4; 8 nucleotides align to TRBD1. J gave up 6 bases and V 6 bases, and 7 bases lay outside the gene matches. The CDR3 sequence is 14 residues long. The germline V gene has CDR1 LNHDA and CDR2 SQIVND (reference sequence). The CDR3 region has the DNA TGTGCCAGTAGAATCAGGGGGCGGACAAACATTCAGTACTTC. Its protein is CASRIRGRTNIQYF.

V usage is TRBV15 and J usage is TRBJ2-3; D may be TRBD2 (5 bases). CDR1 and CDR2 (germline): LNHNV, YYDKDF (reference sequence). The CDR3 runs to 16 residues. V was shortened by 3 bases and J by 5 bases, with 18 bases between the two germline ends. Here the CDR3 reads CATSRGRGVVGDTQYF. The CDR3 DNA sequence: TGTGCCACCAGCAGGGGTCGGGGAGTCGTAGGAGATACGCAGTATTTT.

The V call is TRBV5-4, the J call TRBJ2-1; TRBD2 matches at 8 bases. This CDR3 contains 16 residues. Unmatched junction bases numbered 12, after V lost 6 bases and J lost 4 bases. Germline V gives CDR1 SGHNT, CDR2 YYREEE (reference sequence). This CDR3 reads CASKTGGSGGYNEQFF. The CDR3 DNA reads TGTGCCAGCAAGACAGGTGGGAGCGGGGGTTACAATGAGCAGTTCTTC.

In its sample, this clone was seen once. The chain couples TRBV9 to TRBJ2-2; 11 nucleotides line up with TRBD2. Germline assignment: CDR1 SGDLS and CDR2 YYNGEE. J was trimmed by 7 bases and V by 2 bases; bases with no gene match: 7. CDR3 length: 16 residues. The chain's CDR3 is CASSVELAGAHGELFF. The DNA for the CDR3 is TGTGCCAGCAGCGTGGAACTAGCGGGAGCGCACGGGGAGCTGTTTTTT. The variable domain in full, with the rest retrieved from reference TRBV9 and TRBJ2-2, is DSGVTQTPKHLITATGQRVTLRCSPRSGDLSVYWYQQSLDQGLQFLIQYYNGEERAKGNILERFSAQQFPDLHSELNLSSLELGDSALYFCASSVELAGAHGELFFGEGSRLTVL.

This rearrangement joins TRBV4-2 to TRBJ2-1, with TRBD1 matching 9 bases. After removal of 1 base from V and 4 bases from J, the junction contained 5 bases not matched to a gene. Per germline, CDR1 LGHNA and CDR2 YNFKEQ. This CDR3 region has 16 residues. The CDR3 region is CASSQGEGQGYNEQFF. The CDR3 DNA is TGTGCCAGCAGCCAAGGGGAGGGACAGGGTTACAATGAGCAGTTCTTC.

The rearrangement joins TRBV4-1 to TRBJ1-4, with D unclear. CDR1 and CDR2 from the germline V gene are MGHRA and YSYEKL. The CDR3 covers 16 residues. With 7 bases removed from V and 0 bases from J, the gap between germline ends came to 15 bases. CDR3: CASTLSFGATNEKLFF. As DNA, the CDR3 is TGCGCCAGCACCCTCTCTTTCGGAGCAACTAATGAAAAACTGTTTTTT.

The V call is TRBV7-2, the J call TRBJ2-5; no reliable D call. Trimming took off 5 bases at V and 5 bases at J, with 12 bases between the two ends. Germline values: CDR1 SGHTA, CDR2 FQGNSA. The CDR3 extends over 13 amino acids. CDR3 coding DNA: TGTGCCAGCAGCCGGAGTTTGTGGGAGACCCAGTACTTC. Translating gives CASSRSLWETQYF.

This clone was seen a single time. The chain combines TRBV10-3 with TRBJ2-1; 9 nucleotides agree with TRBD2. Trimming removed 3 bases from V and 3 bases from J; junction bases left unmatched: 6. Per germline, CDR1 ENHRY and CDR2 SYGVKD. The CDR3 is made up of 16 amino acids. The CDR3 nucleotides read TGTGCCATCAGTGAAAGGGGACTAGCAGACTACAATGAGCAGTTCTTC. Its protein product is CAISERGLADYNEQFF.

The J gene is TRBJ2-7, the V gene TRBV18; D call uncertain. The CDR3 is 13 amino acids. The ends were cut back, 0 bases at V and 5 bases at J, with 8 bases in the middle. Germline assignment: CDR1 KGHSH and CDR2 LQKENI. CDR3 region: CASSPPVGNEQYF. The DNA of the CDR3 is TGTGCCAGCTCACCACCGGTGGGGAACGAGCAGTACTTC. Using reference TRBV18 and TRBJ2-7 for the parts outside the CDR3, the full variable domain is NAGVMQNPRHLVRRRGQEARLRCSPMKGHSHVYWYRQLPEEGLKFMVYLQKENIIDESGMPKERFSAEFPKEGPSILRIQQVVRGDSAAYFCASSPPVGNEQYFGPGTRLTVT.

This clone came up once. The chain links TRBV18 to TRBJ2-3; no definite D call. The CDR3 is 14 residues long. Trimming shortened V by 1 base and J by 2 bases, and 7 bases separated the two germline ends. CDR1 KGHSH and CDR2 LQKENI come from the germline V gene. The CDR3 nucleotides are TGTGCCAGCTCACCACGGGCTGACACAGATACGCAGTATTTT. Translation gives CASSPRADTDTQYF.

This rearrangement joins TRBV6-1 to TRBJ1-1; D is unresolved. Germline lookup yields CDR1 MNHNS and CDR2 SASEGT. The V and J ends lost 2 bases and 5 bases respectively, with 3 bases between them. CDR3 size: 11 residues. CDR3 bases: TGTGCCAGCAGTGAATATACTGAAGCTTTCTTT. It translates to CASSEYTEAFF.

The J gene is TRBJ2-7, the V gene TRBV5-4, with D maybe TRBD1 (8 bases). The CDR3 is 13 residues long. Looked up from germline, CDR1 is SGHNT and CDR2 is YYREEE (reference sequence). V gave up 8 bases and J gave up 3 bases, with 15 bases separating them. CDR3 nucleotides: TGTGCCAGGGGGGGGACAGGTTTCTACGAGCAGTACTTC. It yields the protein CARGGTGFYEQYF. Based on the CDR3 plus reference TRBV5-4 and TRBJ2-7, the full variable domain is ETGVTQSPTHLIKTRGQQVTLRCSSQSGHNTVSWYQQALGQGPQFIFQYYREEENGRGNFPPRFSGLQFPNYSSELNVNALELDDSALYLCARGGTGFYEQYFGPGTRLTVT.